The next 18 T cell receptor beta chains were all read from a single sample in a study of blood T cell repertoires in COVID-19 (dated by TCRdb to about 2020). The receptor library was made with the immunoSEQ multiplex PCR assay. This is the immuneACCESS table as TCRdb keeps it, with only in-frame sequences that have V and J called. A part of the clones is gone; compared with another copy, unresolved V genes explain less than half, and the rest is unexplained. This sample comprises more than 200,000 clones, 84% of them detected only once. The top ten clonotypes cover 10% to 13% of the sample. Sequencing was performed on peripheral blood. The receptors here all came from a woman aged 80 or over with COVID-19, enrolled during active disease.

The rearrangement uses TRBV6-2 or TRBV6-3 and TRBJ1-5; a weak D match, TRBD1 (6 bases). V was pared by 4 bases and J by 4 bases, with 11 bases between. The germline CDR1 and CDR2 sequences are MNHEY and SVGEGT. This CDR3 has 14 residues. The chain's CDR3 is CASSFTTGNQPQHF. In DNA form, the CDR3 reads TGTGCCAGCAGTTTCACAACAGGGAATCAGCCCCAGCATTTT.

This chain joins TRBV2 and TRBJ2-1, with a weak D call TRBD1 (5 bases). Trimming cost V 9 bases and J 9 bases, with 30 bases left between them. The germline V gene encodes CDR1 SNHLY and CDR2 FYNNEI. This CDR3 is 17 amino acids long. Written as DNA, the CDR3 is TGTGCCAGATCCCAAGGGGTCCTTACGACTCAGGTGGGTGAGCAGTTCTTC. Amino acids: CARSQGVLTTQVGEQFF.

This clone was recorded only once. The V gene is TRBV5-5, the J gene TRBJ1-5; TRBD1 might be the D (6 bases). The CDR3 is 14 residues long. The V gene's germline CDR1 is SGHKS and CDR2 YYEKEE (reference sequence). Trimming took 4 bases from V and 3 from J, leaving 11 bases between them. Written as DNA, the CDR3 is TGTGCCAGCAGCCTGGACAGTTACAATCAGCCCCAGCATTTT. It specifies CASSLDSYNQPQHF. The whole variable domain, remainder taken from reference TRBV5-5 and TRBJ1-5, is DAGVTQSPTHLIKTRGQQVTLRCSPISGHKSVSWYQQVLGQGPQFIFQYYEKEERGRGNFPDRFSARQFPNYSSELNVNALLLGDSALYLCASSLDSYNQPQHFGDGTRLSIL.

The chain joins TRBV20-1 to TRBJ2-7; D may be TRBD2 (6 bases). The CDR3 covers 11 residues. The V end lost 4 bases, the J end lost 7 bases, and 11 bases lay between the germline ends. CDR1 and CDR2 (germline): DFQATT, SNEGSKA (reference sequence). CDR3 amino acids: CSATGGLEQYV. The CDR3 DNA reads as TGCAGTGCTACCGGGGGTTTGGAGCAGTACGTC.

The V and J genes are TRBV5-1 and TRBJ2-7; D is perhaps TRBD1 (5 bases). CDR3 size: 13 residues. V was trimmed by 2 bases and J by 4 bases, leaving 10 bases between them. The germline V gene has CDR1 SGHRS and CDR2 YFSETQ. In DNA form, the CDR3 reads TGCGCCAGCAGCTTTTGGGGCAGTTACGAGCAGTACTTC. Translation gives CASSFWGSYEQYF.

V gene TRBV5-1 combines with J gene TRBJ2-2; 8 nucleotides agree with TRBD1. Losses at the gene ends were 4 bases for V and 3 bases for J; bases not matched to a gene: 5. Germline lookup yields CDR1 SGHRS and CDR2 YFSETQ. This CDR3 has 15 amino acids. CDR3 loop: CASSPRTGYTGELFF. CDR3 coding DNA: TGCGCCAGCAGCCCCAGGACAGGGTACACCGGGGAGCTGTTTTTT. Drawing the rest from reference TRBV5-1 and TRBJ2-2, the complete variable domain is KAGVTQTPRYLIKTRGQQVTLSCSPISGHRSVSWYQQTPGQGLQFLFEYFSETQRNKGNFPGRFSGRQFSNSRSEMNVSTLELGDSALYLCASSPRTGYTGELFFGEGSRLTVL.

As DNA, the CDR3 is TGTGCCAGCAGCCGGAGCTCTGGAAACACCATATATTTT. Its translation is CASSRSSGNTIYF. J is TRBJ1-3 and V is TRBV2; D remains ambiguous. Germline assignment: CDR1 SNHLY and CDR2 FYNNEI. The V gene lost 6 bases and the J gene lost 0 bases, with 6 bases spanning the gap. CDR3 size: 13 residues.

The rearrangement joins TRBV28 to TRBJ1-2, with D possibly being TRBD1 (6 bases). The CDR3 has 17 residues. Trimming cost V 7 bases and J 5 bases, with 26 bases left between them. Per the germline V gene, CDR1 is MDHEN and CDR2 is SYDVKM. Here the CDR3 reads CASTSQGSLYARYGYTF. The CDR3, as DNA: TGTGCCAGCACCTCACAGGGATCTCTCTACGCCCGATATGGCTACACCTTC.

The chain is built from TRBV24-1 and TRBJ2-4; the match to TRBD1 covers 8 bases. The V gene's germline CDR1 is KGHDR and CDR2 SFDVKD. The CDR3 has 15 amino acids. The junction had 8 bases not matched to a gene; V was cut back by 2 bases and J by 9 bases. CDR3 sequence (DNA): TGTGCCACCAGTGATTCATCCCGCGACAGGGGCATTCAGTACTTC. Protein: CATSDSSRDRGIQYF.

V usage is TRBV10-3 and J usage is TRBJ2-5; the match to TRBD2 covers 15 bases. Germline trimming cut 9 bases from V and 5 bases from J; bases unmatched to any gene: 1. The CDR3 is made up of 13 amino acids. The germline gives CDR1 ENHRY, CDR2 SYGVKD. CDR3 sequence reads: CAIGLAGGETQYF. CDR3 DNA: TGTGCCATTGGACTAGCGGGGGGGGAGACCCAGTACTTC.

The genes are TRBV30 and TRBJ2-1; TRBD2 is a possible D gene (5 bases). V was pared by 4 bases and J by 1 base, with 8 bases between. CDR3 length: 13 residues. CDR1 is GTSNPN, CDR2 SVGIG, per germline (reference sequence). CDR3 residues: CAWNPGSYNEQFF. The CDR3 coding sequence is TGTGCCTGGAATCCGGGGTCCTACAATGAGCAGTTCTTC. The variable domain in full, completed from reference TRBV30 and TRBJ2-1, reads SQTIHQWPATLVQPVGSPLSLECTVEGTSNPNLYWYRQAAGRGLQLLFYSVGIGQISSEVPQNLSASRPQDRQFILSSKKLLLSDSGFYLCAWNPGSYNEQFFGPGTRLTVL.

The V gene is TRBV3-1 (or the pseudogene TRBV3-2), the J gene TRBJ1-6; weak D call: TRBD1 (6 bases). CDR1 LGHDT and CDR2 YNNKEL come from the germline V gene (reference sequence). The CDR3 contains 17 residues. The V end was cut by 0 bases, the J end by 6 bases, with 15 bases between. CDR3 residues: CASSQDFGGRINSPLHF. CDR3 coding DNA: TGTGCCAGCAGCCAAGATTTCGGGGGGCGGATTAATTCACCCCTCCACTTT.

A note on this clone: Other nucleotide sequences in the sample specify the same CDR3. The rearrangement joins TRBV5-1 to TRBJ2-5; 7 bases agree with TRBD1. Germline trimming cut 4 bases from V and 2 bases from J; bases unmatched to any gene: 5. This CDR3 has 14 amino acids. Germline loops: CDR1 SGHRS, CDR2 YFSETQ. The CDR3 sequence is CASSPGQLQETQYF. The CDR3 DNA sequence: TGCGCCAGCAGCCCGGGACAGTTACAAGAGACCCAGTACTTC.

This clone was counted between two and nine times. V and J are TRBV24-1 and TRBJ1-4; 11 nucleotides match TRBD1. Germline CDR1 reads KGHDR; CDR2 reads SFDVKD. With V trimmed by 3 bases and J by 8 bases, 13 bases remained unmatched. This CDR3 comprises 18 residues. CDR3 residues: CATSDARTPGQGGEKLFF. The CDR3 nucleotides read TGTGCCACCAGTGATGCTCGAACCCCGGGACAGGGGGGGGAAAAACTGTTTTTT.

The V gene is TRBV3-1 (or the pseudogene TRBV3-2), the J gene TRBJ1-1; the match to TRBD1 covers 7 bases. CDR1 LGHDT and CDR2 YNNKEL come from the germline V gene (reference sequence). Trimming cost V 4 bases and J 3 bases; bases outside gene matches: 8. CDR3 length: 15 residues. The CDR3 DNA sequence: TGTGCCAGCAGCCCTCGGACAGGAGGGGACACTGAAGCTTTCTTT. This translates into CASSPRTGGDTEAFF.

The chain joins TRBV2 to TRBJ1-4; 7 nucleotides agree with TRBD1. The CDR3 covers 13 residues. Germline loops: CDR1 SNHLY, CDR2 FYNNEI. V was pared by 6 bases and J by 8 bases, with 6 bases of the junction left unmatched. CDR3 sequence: CASRTGIVEKLFF. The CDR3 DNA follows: TGTGCCAGCAGGACAGGGATTGTAGAAAAACTGTTTTTT.

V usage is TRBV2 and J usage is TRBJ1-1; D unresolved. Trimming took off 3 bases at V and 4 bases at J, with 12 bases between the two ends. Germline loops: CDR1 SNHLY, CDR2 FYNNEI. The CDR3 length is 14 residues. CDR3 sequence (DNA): TGTGCCAGCAGTGATCGCGGGATGTTCACTGAAGCTTTCTTT. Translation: CASSDRGMFTEAFF. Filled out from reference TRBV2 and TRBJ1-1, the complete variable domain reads EPEVTQTPSHQVTQMGQEVILRCVPISNHLYFYWYRQILGQKVEFLVSFYNNEISEKSEIFDDQFSVERPDGSNFTLKIRSTKLEDSAMYFCASSDRGMFTEAFFGQGTRLTVV.

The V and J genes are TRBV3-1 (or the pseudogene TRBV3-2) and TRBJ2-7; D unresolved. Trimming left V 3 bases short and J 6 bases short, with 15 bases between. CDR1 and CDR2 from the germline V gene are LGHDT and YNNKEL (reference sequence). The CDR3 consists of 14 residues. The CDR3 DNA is TGTGCCAGCAGCCAGGTCCCCCTAGGAAGCGAGCAGTACGTC. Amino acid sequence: CASSQVPLGSEQYV.